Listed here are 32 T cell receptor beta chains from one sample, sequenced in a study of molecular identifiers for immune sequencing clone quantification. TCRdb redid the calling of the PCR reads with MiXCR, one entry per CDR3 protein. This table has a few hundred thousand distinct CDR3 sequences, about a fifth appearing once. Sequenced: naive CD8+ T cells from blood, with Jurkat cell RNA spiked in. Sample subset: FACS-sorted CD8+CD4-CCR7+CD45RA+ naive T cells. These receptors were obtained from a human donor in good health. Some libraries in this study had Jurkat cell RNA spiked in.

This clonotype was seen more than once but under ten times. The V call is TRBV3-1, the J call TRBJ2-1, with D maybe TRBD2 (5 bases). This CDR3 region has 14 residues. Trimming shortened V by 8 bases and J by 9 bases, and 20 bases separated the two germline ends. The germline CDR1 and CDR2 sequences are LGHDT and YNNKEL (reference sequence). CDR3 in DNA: TGTGCCAGCCGAAAAGAGGGAACTTTTGTTGAGCAGTTCTTC. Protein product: CASRKEGTFVEQFF.

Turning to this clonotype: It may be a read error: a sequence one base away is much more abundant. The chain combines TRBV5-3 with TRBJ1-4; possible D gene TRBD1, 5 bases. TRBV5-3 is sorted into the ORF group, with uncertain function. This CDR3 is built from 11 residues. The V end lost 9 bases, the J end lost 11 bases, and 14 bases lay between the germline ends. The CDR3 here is CANSGDPKLFF. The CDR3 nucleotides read TGTGCCAACAGCGGGGACCCTAAACTGTTTTTT.

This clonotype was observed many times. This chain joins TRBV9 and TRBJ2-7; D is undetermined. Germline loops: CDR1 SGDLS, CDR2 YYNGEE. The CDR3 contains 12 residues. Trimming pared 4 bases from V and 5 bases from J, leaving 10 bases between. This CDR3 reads CASSTTENEQYF. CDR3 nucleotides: TGTGCCAGCAGCACCACAGAAAACGAGCAGTACTTC.

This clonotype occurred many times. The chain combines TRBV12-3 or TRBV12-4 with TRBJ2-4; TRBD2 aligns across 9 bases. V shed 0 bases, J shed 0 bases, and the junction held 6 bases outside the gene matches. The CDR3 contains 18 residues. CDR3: CASSLASAREGAKNIQYF. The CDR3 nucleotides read TGTGCCAGCAGTTTAGCTTCGGCGCGGGAGGGAGCCAAAAACATTCAGTACTTC.

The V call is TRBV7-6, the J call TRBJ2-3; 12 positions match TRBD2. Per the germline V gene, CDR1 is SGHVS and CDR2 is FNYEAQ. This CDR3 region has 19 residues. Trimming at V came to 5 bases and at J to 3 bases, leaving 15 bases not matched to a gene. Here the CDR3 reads CASSLRASGGAGGTDTQYF. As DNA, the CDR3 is TGTGCCAGCAGCCTCCGGGCTAGCGGGGGGGCCGGGGGAACAGATACGCAGTATTTT.

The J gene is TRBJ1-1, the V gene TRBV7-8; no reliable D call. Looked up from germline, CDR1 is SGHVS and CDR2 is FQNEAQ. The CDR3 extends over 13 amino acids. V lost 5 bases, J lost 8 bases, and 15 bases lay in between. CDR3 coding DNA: TGTGCCAGCAGCCACCCCCTCGGAGAGGAAGCTTTCTTT. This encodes CASSHPLGEEAFF. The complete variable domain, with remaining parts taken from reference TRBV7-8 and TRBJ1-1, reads GAGVSQSPRYKVAKRGQDVALRCDPISGHVSLFWYQQALGQGPEFLTYFQNEAQLDKSGLPSDRFFAERPEGSVSTLKIQRTQQEDSAVYLCASSHPLGEEAFFGQGTRLTVV.

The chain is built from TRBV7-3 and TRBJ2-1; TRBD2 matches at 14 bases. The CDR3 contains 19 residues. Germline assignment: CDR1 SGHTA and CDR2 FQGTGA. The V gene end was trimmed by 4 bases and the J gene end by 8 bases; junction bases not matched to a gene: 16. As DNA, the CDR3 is TGTGCCAGCAGCTCAATCCTGGGACTAGCGGGAGATAATCCCGATGAGCAGTTCTTC. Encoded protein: CASSSILGLAGDNPDEQFF. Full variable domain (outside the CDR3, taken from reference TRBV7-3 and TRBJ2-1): GAGVSQTPSNKVTEKGKYVELRCDPISGHTALYWYRQSLGQGPEFLIYFQGTGAADDSGLPNDRFFAVRPEGSVSTLKIQRTERGDSAVYLCASSSILGLAGDNPDEQFFGPGTRLTVL.

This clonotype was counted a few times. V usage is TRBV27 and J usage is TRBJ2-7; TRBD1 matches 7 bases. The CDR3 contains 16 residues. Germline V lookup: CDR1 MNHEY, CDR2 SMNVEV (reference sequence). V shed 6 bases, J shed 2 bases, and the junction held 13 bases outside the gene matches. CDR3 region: CASSEVRAQGPYEQYF. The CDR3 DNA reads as TGTGCCAGCAGCGAAGTTCGAGCACAGGGGCCCTACGAGCAGTACTTC.

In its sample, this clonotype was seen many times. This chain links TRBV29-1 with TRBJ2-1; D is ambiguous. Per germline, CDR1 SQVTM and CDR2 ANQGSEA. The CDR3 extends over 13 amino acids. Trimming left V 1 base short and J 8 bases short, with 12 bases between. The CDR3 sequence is CSVEAVVFHEQFF. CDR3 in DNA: TGCAGCGTTGAAGCGGTGGTCTTCCATGAGCAGTTCTTC.

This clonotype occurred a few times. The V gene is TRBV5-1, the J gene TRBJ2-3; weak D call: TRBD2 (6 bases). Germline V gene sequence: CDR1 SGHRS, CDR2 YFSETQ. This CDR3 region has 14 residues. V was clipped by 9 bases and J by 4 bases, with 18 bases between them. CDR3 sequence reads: CATGWGEVADTQYF. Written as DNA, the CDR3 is TGCGCCACCGGGTGGGGGGAAGTCGCAGATACGCAGTATTTT.

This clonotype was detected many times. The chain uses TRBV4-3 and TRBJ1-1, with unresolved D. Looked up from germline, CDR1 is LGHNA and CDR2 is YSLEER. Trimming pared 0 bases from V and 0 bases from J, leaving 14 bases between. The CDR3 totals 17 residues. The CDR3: CASSQDQSISMNTEAFF. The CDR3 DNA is TGCGCCAGCAGCCAAGATCAGTCCATCTCGATGAACACTGAAGCTTTCTTT.

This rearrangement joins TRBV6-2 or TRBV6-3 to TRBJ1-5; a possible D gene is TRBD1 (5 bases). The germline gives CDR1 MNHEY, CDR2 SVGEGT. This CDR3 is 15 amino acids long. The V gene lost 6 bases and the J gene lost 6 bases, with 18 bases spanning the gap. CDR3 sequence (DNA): TGTGCCAGCAGCCCTACTTGGGACGAAGCTCAGCCCCAGCATTTT. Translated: CASSPTWDEAQPQHF.

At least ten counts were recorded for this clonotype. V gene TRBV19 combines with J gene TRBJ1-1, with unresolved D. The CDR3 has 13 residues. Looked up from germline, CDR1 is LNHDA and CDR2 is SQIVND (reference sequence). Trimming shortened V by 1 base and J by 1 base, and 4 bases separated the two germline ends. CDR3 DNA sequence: TGTGCCAGTAGTATAGTTGCGAACACTGAAGCTTTCTTT. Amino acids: CASSIVANTEAFF.

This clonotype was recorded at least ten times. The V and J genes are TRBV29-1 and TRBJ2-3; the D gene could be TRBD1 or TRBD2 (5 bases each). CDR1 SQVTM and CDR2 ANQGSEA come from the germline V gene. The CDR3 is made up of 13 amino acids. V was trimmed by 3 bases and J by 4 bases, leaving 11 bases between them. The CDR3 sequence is CSVEDRDPDTQYF. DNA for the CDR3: TGCAGCGTTGAGGATAGGGACCCAGATACGCAGTATTTT.

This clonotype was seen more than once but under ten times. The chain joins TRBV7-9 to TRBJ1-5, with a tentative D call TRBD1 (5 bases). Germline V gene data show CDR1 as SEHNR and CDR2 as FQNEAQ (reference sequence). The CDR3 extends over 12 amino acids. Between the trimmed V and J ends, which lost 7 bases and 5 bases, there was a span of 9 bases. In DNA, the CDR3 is TGTGCCAGCAAGGGAGGGGATCAGCCCCAGCATTTT. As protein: CASKGGDQPQHF. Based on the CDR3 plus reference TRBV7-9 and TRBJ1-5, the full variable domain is DTGVSQNPRHKITKRGQNVTFRCDPISEHNRLYWYRQTLGQGPEFLTYFQNEAQLEKSRLLSDRFSAERPKGSFSTLEIQRTEQGDSAMYLCASKGGDQPQHFGDGTRLSIL.

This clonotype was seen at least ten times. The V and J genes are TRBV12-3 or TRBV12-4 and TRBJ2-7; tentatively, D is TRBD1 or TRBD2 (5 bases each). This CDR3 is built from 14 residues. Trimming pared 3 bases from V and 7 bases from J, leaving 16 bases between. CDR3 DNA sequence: TGTGCCAGCAGTTTGGGGACCGCCCAAGGGGAGCAGTACTTC. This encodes CASSLGTAQGEQYF.

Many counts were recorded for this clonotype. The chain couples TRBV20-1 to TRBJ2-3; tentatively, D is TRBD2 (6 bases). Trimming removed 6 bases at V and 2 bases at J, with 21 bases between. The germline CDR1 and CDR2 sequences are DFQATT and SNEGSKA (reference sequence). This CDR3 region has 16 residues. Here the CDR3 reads CSAQPFRLENTDTQYF. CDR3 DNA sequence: TGCAGTGCCCAACCCTTCCGACTAGAAAACACAGATACGCAGTATTTT.

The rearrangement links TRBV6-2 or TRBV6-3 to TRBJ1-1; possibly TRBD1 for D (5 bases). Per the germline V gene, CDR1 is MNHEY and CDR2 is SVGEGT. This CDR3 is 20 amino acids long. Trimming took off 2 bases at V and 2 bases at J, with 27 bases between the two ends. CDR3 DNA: TGTGCCAGCAGTTACGAGGTGCCCCCCAGGGATGACGGGGACAACACTGAAGCTTTCTTT. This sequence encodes CASSYEVPPRDDGDNTEAFF.

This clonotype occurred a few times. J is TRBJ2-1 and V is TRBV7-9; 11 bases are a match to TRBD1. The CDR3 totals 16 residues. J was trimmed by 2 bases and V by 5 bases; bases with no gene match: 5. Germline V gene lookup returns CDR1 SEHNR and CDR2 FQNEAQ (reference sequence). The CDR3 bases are TGTGCCAGCAGCATCGAGGACAGGGGGCCCTACAATGAGCAGTTCTTC. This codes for CASSIEDRGPYNEQFF.

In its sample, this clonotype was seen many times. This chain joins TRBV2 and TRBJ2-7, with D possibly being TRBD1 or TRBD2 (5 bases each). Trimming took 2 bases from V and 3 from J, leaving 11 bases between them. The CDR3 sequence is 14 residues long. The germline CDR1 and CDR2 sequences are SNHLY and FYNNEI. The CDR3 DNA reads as TGTGCCAGCAGTGAAATTGGGACCTTCTACGAGCAGTACTTC. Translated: CASSEIGTFYEQYF.

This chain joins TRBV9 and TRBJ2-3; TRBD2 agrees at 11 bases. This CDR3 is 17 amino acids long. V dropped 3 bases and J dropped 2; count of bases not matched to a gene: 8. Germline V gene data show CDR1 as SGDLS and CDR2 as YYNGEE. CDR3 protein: CASSEPTSGSTTDTQYF. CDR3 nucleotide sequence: TGTGCCAGCAGCGAACCTACTAGCGGGAGTACCACAGATACGCAGTATTTT. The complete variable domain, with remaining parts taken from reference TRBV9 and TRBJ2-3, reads DSGVTQTPKHLITATGQRVTLRCSPRSGDLSVYWYQQSLDQGLQFLIQYYNGEERAKGNILERFSAQQFPDLHSELNLSSLELGDSALYFCASSEPTSGSTTDTQYFGPGTRLTVL.

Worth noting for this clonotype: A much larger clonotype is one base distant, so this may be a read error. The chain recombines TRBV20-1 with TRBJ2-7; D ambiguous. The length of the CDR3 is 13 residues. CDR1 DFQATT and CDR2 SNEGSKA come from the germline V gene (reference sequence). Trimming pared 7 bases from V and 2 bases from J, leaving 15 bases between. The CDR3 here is CSVGDLSTYEQYF. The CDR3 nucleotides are TGCAGTGTCGGTGACCTGAGCACCTACGAGCAGTACTTC.

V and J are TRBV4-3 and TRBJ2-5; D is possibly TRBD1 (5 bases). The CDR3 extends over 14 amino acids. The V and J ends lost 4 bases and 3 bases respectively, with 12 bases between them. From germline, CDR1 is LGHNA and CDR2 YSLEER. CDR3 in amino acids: CASSPERGKETQYF. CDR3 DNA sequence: TGCGCCAGCAGCCCCGAAAGGGGAAAAGAGACCCAGTACTTC.

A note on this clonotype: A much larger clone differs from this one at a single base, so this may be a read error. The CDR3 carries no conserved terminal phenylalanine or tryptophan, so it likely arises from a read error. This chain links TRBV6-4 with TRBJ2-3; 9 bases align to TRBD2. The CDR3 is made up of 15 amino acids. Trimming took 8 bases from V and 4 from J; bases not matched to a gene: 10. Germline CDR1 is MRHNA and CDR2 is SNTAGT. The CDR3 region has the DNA TGTGCCAGCCAGGAGGTAGCGGGGGCCCCAGATACGCAGTATCTT. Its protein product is CASQEVAGAPDTQYL.

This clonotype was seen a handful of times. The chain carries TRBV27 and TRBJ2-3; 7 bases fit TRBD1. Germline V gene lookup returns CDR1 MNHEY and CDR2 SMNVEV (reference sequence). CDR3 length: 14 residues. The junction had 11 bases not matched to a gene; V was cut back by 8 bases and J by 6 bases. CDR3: CASRWGQGVDTQYF. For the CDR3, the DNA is TGTGCCAGCCGCTGGGGGCAGGGGGTGGATACGCAGTATTTT.

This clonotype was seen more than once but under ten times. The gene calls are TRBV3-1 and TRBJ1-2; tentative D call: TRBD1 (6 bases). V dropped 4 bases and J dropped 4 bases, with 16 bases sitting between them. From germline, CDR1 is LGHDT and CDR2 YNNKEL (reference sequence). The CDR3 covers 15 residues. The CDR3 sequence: CASSPGDRLIYGYTF. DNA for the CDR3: TGTGCCAGCAGCCCCGGCGACAGGCTTATCTATGGCTACACCTTC.

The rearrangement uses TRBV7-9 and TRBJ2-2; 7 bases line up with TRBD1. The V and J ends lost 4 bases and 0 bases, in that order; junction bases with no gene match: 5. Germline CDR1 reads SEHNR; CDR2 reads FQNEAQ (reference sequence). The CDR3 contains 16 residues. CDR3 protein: CASSSWDSANTGELFF. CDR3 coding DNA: TGTGCCAGCAGCTCGTGGGACAGCGCGAACACCGGGGAGCTGTTTTTT.

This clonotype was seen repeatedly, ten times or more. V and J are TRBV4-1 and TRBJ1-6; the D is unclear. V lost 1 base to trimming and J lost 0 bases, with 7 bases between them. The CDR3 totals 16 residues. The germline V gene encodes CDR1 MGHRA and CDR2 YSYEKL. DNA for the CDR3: TGCGCCAGCAGCCAAGGAGGTAGCTCCTATAATTCACCCCTCCACTTT. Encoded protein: CASSQGGSSYNSPLHF.

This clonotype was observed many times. The CDR3 sequence: CSARQPEAENTIYF. The CDR3 bases are TGCAGTGCTAGACAGCCAGAGGCTGAAAACACCATATATTTT. The chain combines TRBV20-1 with TRBJ1-3; D uncertain. V lost 2 bases, J lost 6 bases, and 14 bases lay in between. The CDR3 is 14 residues long. Germline loops: CDR1 DFQATT, CDR2 SNEGSKA (reference sequence).

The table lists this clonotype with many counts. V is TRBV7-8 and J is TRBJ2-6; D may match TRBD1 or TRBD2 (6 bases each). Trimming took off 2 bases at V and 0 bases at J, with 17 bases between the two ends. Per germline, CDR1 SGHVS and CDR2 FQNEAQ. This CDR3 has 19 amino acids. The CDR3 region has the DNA TGTGCCAGCAGCTTACTACCGGGGGCTGGATACTCTGGGGCCAACGTCCTGACTTTC. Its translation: CASSLLPGAGYSGANVLTF.

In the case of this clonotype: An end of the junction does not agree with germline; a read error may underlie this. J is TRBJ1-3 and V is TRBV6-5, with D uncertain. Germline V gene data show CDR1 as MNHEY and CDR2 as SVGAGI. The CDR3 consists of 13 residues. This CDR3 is CASSLTSENTIYF. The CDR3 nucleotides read TGTGCCAGCAGTTTGACCTCTGAAAACACCATATATTTT.

CDR3 in amino acids: CSASVGLVETETQYF. The CDR3 DNA is TGCAGTGCTAGCGTCGGACTAGTTGAGACGGAGACCCAGTACTTC. This chain joins TRBV20-1 and TRBJ2-5, with 7 bases identical to TRBD2. V lost 3 bases, J lost 5 bases, and 12 bases stayed unmatched. Germline V gene sequence: CDR1 DFQATT, CDR2 SNEGSKA (reference sequence). This CDR3 is 15 amino acids long.